This T cell receptor (beta chain) appears in the sequencing data of a study of CXCR3-negative and CXCR3-positive naive CD8 T cells. Whole-study findings and limits: Most assays used freshly isolated PBMCs, as cryopreservation partially reduced CXCR3. Comparison of naive subsets found surface CD5 to be comparable, and TCR strength was inferred on the basis of TRB CDR3 properties. Researchers report that CXCR3-positive naive cells carry more hydrophobic TRB CDR3s than CXCR3-negative naive cells.

Worth noting for this clonotype: Its antigen is not identified.

UMI-tagged TRB cDNA libraries were built via 5' RACE. TCRdb reanalyzed the 5' RACE reads and collapses them to one entry per CDR3 protein, without DNA. The repertoire table contains about 150,000 distinct CDR3 sequences. This CDR3 has 20 amino acids. Looked up from germline, CDR1 is DFQATT and CDR2 is SNEGSKA (reference sequence). Sorting yielded triplicates of 300,000 cells for each CD8+ T cell subset. Phenotypically, naive CD8+ T cells corresponded to CD45RO-CCR7+CD27+CD95-. Sequencing input: naive CXCR3+ CD8+ T cells from blood. This sample's subset: CD45RO-CCR7+CD27+CD95- naive CD8+ T cells expressing CXCR3 (TNR3+). The receptor was derived from a human donor in good health. Some clones in this sample may be carry-over from other donors' samples. V gene TRBV20-1 combines with J gene TRBJ2-1; the TCRdb D gene call, TRBD2, has no DNA to confirm it. CDR3 protein: CSAMRTDFEGGRGSYNEQFF.